This T cell receptor (beta chain) was observed in a study of regulatory T cells in long-lasting Graves disease. This clonotype came up a few times. TCR beta libraries were built with iRepertoire HTBI primers and Arm-PCR of CDR3 regions. Via MiXCR, TCRdb re-called the multiplex PCR reads, giving one row per CDR3 protein. The table records hundreds of thousands of distinct CDR3 sequences, about 15% of them present only once. Germline lookup yields CDR1 SNHLY and CDR2 FYNNEI. Trimming shortened V by 6 bases and J by 3 bases, and 8 bases separated the two germline ends. The CDR3 totals 12 residues. Noted time point: newly diagnosed GD, antithyroid drugs for less than 3 months. The TCR library was prepared using RNA isolated from PBMCs. In addition, the sample was reused for a study of T cells in Graves' hyperthyroidism and ophthalmopathy.

This sample comprised peripheral blood mononuclear cells (PBMCs), obtained at new diagnosis, from a patient treated with antithyroid drugs. The V call is TRBV2, the J call TRBJ1-2; TRBD1 might be the D (6 bases). The source is a young woman with Graves disease. This chain's CDR3 is CASSKGDYGYTF. The CDR3 DNA reads as TGTGCCAGCAGCAAGGGGGACTATGGCTACACCTTC.